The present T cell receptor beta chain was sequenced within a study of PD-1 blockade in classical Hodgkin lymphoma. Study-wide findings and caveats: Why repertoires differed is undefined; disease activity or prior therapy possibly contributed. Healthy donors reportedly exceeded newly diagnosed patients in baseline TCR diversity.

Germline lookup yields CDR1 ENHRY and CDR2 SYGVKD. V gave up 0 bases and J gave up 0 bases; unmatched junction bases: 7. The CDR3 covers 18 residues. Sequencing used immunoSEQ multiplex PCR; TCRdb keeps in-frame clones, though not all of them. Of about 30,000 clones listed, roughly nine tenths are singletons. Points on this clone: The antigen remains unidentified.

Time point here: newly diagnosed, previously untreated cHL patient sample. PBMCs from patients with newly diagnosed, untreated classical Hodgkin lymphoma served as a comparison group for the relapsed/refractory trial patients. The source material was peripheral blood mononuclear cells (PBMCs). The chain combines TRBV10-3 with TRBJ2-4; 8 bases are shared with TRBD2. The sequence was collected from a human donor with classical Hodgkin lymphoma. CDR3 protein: CAISESAGGALAKNIQYF. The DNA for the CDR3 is TGTGCCATCAGTGAGTCGGCGGGAGGTGCCCTAGCCAAAAACATTCAGTACTTC.